Listed here are 13 T cell receptor beta chains from one sample, sequenced in a study of CD8+ T cells in alopecia areata. It was cDNA, reverse transcribed from extracted RNA, that served as the sequencing template. Some clones are missing from TCRdb's copy, which holds only in-frame ones; the method was immunoSEQ multiplex PCR. Of some 200,000 clones listed, roughly 60% are singletons. Treatment described: oral pan-JAK inhibitor, 5-10 mg twice daily. Material: CD4+ T cells sorted from blood, obtained at week 24, from a patient treated with tofacitinib. Every receptor here comes from a human donor with alopecia areata.

The chain carries TRBV4-1 and TRBJ2-3; D tentatively fits TRBD1 or TRBD2 (5 bases each). Germline CDR1 MGHRA, CDR2 YSYEKL. V lost 4 bases and J 0 bases, leaving 8 bases between the germline ends. CDR3 length: 14 amino acids. The CDR3 sequence: CASSRDPSTDTQYF. The CDR3, as DNA: TGCGCCAGCAGCCGGGACCCTAGCACAGATACGCAGTATTTT.

The rearrangement links TRBV9 to TRBJ2-2; D may be TRBD1 or TRBD2 (5 bases each). The CDR3 spans 15 residues. Germline V gives CDR1 SGDLS, CDR2 YYNGEE. V was cut by 4 bases and J by 2 bases, with 12 bases left in between. This chain's CDR3 is CASSPGRANTGELFF. The DNA of the CDR3 is TGTGCCAGCAGCCCGGGACGAGCTAACACCGGGGAGCTGTTTTTT.

This clone turned up a few times. The V gene is TRBV30, the J gene TRBJ1-5, with unresolved D. Trimming shortened V by 2 bases and J by 0 bases, and 8 bases separated the two germline ends. There are 14 residues in the CDR3. CDR1 is GTSNPN, CDR2 SVGIG, per germline (reference sequence). CDR3 sequence (DNA): TGTGCCTGGAGTACGCGACCTAGCAATCAGCCCCAGCATTTT. It encodes CAWSTRPSNQPQHF.

This clone has a handful of counts. This chain joins TRBV5-1 and TRBJ1-1, with D possibly matching TRBD1 (5 bases). This CDR3 is 14 amino acids long. Between the trimmed V and J ends, which lost 9 bases and 0 bases, there was a span of 15 bases. Germline-derived CDR1 and CDR2 are SGHRS and YFSETQ. CDR3 region: CATKTSGLNTEAFF. DNA for the CDR3: TGCGCCACCAAAACCTCAGGGTTGAACACTGAAGCTTTCTTT.

J is TRBJ2-7 and V is TRBV29-1; 12 bases align to TRBD1. J gave up 2 bases and V 2 bases, and 4 bases lay outside the gene matches. Germline CDR1 SQVTM, CDR2 ANQGSEA. The CDR3 totals 15 residues. The CDR3 is CSVETGTGGTYEQYF. CDR3 DNA: TGCAGCGTTGAAACCGGGACAGGGGGCACCTACGAGCAGTACTTC.

The chain is built from TRBV6-5 and TRBJ2-5, with a possible D match to TRBD2 (6 bases). The CDR3 is 12 amino acids. The V end lost 6 bases, the J end lost 7 bases, and 12 bases lay between the germline ends. Looked up from germline, CDR1 is MNHEY and CDR2 is SVGAGI. The CDR3 DNA sequence: TGTGCCAGCAGGACTAGTCCGGGGACCCAGTACTTC. Translating gives CASRTSPGTQYF.

This chain links TRBV5-1 with TRBJ2-3, with D unresolved. The CDR3 length is 14 residues. Germline V gene sequence: CDR1 SGHRS, CDR2 YFSETQ. Trimming left V 0 bases short and J 2 bases short, with 7 bases between. Written as DNA, the CDR3 is TGCGCCAGCAGCTTGGGGCGGACCACAGATACGCAGTATTTT. It encodes CASSLGRTTDTQYF.

The chain combines TRBV29-1 with TRBJ2-2; D perhaps matches TRBD1 (6 bases). V was cut by 7 bases and J by 0 bases, with 9 bases left in between. Germline V CDR1 and CDR2: SQVTM, ANQGSEA. This CDR3 has 13 amino acids. The CDR3 bases are TGCAGCGGGTGGGACACGAACACCGGGGAGCTGTTTTTT. Encoded protein: CSGWDTNTGELFF.

About this clone: The junction differs from germline at one of its ends, possibly a read error. The V gene is TRBV29-1, the J gene TRBJ2-4; 8 bases align to TRBD2. Germline V lookup: CDR1 SQVTM, CDR2 ANQGSEA. The CDR3 runs 11 residues. The CDR3 loop is CSVEEAGVISF. CDR3 nucleotide sequence: TGCAGCGTTGAAGAAGCGGGAGTAATCTCCTTC.

The chain carries TRBV4-1 and TRBJ2-5, with 12 bases lining up with TRBD1. Trimming took 5 bases from V and 5 from J; bases not matched to a gene: 9. This CDR3 comprises 16 residues. CDR1 is MGHRA, CDR2 YSYEKL, per germline. CDR3 nucleotide sequence: TGCGCCAGCAGCTACCCGGGACAGGGGGCTCTGGAGACCCAGTACTTC. Translating it yields CASSYPGQGALETQYF.

This clone was counted only a few times. CDR3 sequence reads: CASSLDLGDFAQYF. CDR3 nucleotide sequence: TGCGCCAGCAGCTTGGATCTGGGCGACTTCGCGCAGTATTTT. V usage is TRBV5-1 and J usage is TRBJ2-3; D is ambiguous. Germline assignment: CDR1 SGHRS and CDR2 YFSETQ. This CDR3 is built from 14 residues. V lost 0 bases, J lost 10 bases, and 15 bases lay in between.

The chain carries TRBV30 and TRBJ1-5; D not certain. V lost 5 bases to trimming and J lost 5 bases, with 16 bases between them. The CDR3 length is 14 residues. Per germline, CDR1 GTSNPN and CDR2 SVGIG (reference sequence). The CDR3 loop is CAWAPLLIDQPQHF. CDR3 DNA: TGTGCCTGGGCCCCCCTCCTCATAGATCAGCCCCAGCATTTT.

The V call is TRBV30, the J call TRBJ1-5; D unresolved. This CDR3 region has 14 residues. In germline, CDR1 is GTSNPN, CDR2 SVGIG (reference sequence). The V and J ends lost 0 bases and 4 bases respectively, with 10 bases between them. CDR3 amino acids: CAWSVGQLNQPQHF. As DNA, the CDR3 is TGTGCCTGGAGTGTCGGGCAGTTGAATCAGCCCCAGCATTTT. Based on the CDR3 plus reference TRBV30 and TRBJ1-5, the full variable domain is SQTIHQWPATLVQPVGSPLSLECTVEGTSNPNLYWYRQAAGRGLQLLFYSVGIGQISSEVPQNLSASRPQDRQFILSSKKLLLSDSGFYLCAWSVGQLNQPQHFGDGTRLSIL.